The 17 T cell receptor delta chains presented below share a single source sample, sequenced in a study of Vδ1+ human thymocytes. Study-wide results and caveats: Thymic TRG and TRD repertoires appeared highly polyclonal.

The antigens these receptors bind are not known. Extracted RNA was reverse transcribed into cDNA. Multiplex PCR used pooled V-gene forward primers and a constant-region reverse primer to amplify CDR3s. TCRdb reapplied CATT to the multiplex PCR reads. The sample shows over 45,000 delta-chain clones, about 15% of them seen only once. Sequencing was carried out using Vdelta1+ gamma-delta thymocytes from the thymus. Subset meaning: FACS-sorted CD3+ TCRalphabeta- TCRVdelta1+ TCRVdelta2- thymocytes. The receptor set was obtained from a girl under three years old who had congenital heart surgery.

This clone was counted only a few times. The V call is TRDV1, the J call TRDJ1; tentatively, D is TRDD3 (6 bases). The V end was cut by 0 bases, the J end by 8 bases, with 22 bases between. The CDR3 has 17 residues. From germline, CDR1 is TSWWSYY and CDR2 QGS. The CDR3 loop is CALGELGIHHNWVKLIF. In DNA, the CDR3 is TGTGCTCTTGGGGAACTAGGTATCCATCACAACTGGGTCAAACTCATCTTT.

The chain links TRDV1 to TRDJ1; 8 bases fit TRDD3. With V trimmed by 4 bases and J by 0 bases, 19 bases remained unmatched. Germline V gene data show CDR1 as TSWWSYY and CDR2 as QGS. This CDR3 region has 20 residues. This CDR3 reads CALGGLSRVLGVSYTDKLIF. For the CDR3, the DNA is TGTGCTCTTGGGGGACTAAGTCGAGTACTGGGGGTTTCGTACACCGATAAACTCATCTTT.

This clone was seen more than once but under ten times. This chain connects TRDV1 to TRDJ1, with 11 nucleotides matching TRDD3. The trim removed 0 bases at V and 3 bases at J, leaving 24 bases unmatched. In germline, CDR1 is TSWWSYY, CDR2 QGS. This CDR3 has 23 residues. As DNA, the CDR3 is TGTGCTCTTGGGGAACTAAGATCAGCGCCGCGTCCTTATGGGGGATACGATTCCGATAAACTCATCTTT. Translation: CALGELRSAPRPYGGYDSDKLIF.

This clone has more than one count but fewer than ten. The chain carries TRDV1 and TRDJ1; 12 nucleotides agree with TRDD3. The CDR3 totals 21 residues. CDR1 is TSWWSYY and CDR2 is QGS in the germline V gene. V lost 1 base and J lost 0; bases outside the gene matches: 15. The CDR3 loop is CALGEPLTPTGGYSYTDKLIF. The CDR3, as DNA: TGTGCTCTTGGGGAACCTCTGACCCCTACTGGGGGATACAGTTACACCGATAAACTCATCTTT.

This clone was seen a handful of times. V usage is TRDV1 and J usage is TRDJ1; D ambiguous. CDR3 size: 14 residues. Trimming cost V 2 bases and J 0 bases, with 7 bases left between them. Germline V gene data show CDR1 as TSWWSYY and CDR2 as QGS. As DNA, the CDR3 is TGTGCTCTTGGGGAAGCCAAGGACACCGATAAACTCATCTTT. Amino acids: CALGEAKDTDKLIF.

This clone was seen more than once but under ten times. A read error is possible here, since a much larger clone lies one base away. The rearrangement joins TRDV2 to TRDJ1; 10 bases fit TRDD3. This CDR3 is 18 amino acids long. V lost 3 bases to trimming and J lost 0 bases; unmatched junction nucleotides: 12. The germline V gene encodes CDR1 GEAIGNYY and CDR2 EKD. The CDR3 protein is CACDPVGGGYAHTDKLIF. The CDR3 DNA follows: TGTGCCTGTGACCCCGTCGGGGGGGGATACGCCCACACCGATAAACTCATCTTT.

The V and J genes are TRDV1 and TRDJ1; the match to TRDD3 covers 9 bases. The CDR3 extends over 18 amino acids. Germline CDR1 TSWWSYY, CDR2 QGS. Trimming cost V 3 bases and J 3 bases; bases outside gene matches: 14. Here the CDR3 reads CALGDRSLGIRLSDKLIF. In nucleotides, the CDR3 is TGTGCTCTTGGGGACCGCAGCTTGGGGATACGCTTATCCGATAAACTCATCTTT.

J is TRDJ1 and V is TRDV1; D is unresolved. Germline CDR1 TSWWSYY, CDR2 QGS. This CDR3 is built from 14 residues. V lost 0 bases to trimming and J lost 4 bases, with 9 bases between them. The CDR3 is CALGELLRNDKLIF. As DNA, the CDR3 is TGTGCTCTTGGGGAACTCCTCCGAAACGATAAACTCATCTTT.

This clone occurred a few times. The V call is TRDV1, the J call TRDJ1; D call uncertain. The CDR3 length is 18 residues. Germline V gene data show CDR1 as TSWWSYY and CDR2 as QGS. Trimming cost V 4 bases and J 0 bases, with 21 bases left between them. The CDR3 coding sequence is TGTGCTCTTGGGGGACGGTGGCTACGTACTAGGTACACCGATAAACTCATCTTT. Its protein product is CALGGRWLRTRYTDKLIF.

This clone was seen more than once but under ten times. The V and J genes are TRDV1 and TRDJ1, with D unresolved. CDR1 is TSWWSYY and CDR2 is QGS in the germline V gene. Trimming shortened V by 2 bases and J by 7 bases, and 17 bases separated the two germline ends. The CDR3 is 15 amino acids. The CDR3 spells CALGESCNQFGKLIF. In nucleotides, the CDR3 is TGTGCTCTTGGGGAATCGTGCAACCAATTCGGTAAACTCATCTTT.

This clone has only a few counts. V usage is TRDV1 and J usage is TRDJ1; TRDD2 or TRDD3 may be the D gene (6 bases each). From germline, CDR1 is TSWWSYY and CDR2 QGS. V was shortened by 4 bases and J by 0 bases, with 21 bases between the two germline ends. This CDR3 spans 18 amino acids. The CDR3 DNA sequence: TGTGCTCTTGGGGCCTTCCCTCAGGAGGTGGGGGACACCGATAAACTCATCTTT. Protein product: CALGAFPQEVGDTDKLIF.

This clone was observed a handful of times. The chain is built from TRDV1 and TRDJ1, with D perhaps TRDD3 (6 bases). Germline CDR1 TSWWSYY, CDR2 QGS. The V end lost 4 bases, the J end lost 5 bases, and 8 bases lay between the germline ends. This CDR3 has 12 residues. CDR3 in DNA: TGTGCTCTTGGGGGATACGGGGATAAACTCATCTTT. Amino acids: CALGGYGDKLIF.

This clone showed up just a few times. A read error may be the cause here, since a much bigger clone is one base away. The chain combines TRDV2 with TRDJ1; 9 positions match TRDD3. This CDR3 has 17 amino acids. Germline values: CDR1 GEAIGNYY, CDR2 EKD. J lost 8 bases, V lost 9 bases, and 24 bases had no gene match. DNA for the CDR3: TGTGCCCGTGGCGTTTACTGGGGGACTCTATACCCTGGCAAACTCATCTTT. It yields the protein CARGVYWGTLYPGKLIF.

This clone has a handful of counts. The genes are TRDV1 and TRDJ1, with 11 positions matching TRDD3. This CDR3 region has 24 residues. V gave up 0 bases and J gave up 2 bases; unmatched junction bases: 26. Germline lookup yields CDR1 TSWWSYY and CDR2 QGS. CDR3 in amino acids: CALGELGRLRGMRLGDKVTDKLIF. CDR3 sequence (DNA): TGTGCTCTTGGGGAACTTGGGAGACTTCGTGGAATGAGACTGGGGGATAAGGTTACCGATAAACTCATCTTT.

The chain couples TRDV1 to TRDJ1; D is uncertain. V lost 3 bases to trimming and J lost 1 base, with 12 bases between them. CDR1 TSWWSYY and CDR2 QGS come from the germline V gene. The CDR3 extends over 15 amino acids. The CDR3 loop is CALGDLPFGTDKLIF. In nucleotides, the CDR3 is TGTGCTCTTGGGGATCTCCCTTTTGGCACCGATAAACTCATCTTT.

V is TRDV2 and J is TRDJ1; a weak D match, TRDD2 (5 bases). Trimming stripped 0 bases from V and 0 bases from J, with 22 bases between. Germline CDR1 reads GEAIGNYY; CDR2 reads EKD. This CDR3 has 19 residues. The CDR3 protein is CACDTHFPRGWPYTDKLIF. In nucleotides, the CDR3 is TGTGCCTGTGACACCCACTTCCCCCGTGGCTGGCCTTACACCGATAAACTCATCTTT.

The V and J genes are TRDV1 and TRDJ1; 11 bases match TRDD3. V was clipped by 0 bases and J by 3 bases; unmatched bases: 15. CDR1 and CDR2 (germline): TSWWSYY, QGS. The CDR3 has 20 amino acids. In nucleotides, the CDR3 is TGTGCTCTTGGGGAACTTCCGAGACTGGGGGATAAGGGGTCCCCCGATAAACTCATCTTT. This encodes CALGELPRLGDKGSPDKLIF.